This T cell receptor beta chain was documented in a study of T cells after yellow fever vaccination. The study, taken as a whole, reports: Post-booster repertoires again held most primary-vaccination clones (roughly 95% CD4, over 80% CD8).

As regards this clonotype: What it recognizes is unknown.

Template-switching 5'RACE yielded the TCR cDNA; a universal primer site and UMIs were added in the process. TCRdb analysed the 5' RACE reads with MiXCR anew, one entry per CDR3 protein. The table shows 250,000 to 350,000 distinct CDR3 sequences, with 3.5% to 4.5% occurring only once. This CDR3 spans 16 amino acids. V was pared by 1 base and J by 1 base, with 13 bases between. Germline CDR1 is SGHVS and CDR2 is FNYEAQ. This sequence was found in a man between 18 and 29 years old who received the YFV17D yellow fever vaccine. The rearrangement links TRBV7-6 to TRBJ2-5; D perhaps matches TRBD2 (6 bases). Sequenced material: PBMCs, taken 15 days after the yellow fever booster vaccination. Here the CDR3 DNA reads TGTGCCAGCAGCTTAGGGCGGGGCTACCTCCAAGAGACCCAGTACTTC. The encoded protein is CASSLGRGYLQETQYF.